The 8 T cell receptor beta chains given below trace back to one sample, sequenced in a study of cytomegalovirus exposure and HLA in healthy donors. Primers for the PCR totalled 60 Vbeta and 13 Jbeta. Profiled with immunoSEQ multiplex PCR; TCRdb holds only in-frame clones, not every one. The sample includes around 150,000 clones, more than 60% of them seen just once. Sequenced sample: PBMCs. The receptors originated from a woman aged 60 to 75 in good health and CMV-seronegative.

About this clone itself: This likely came from a read error, as a far larger clone is one base away. V and J are TRBV6-1 and TRBJ1-2; TRBD1 matches at 8 bases. The CDR3 runs 14 residues. Trimming took 2 bases from V and 6 from J; bases not matched to a gene: 5. Germline loops: CDR1 MNHNS, CDR2 SASEGT. The CDR3 DNA follows: TGTGCCAGCAGTGAACCGGGACAGGATCATGGCTACACCTTC. Translation gives CASSEPGQDHGYTF.

The chain is built from TRBV28 and TRBJ2-2, with D unclear. V was cut by 3 bases and J by 6 bases, with 8 bases left in between. Germline loops: CDR1 MDHEN, CDR2 SYDVKM. CDR3 length: 13 amino acids. For the CDR3, the DNA is TGTGCCAGCAGTTTGCGGCAACCCGGGGAGCTGTTTTTT. It encodes CASSLRQPGELFF.

The V call is TRBV5-1, the J call TRBJ2-5; TRBD2 matches 7 bases. This CDR3 has 14 amino acids. Unmatched junction bases numbered 11, after V lost 5 bases and J lost 7 bases. Per germline, CDR1 SGHRS and CDR2 YFSETQ. The CDR3 reads CASSLSGDWVTQYF. In DNA, the CDR3 is TGCGCCAGCAGTCTCAGCGGGGACTGGGTGACCCAGTACTTC.

Only one count was recorded for this clone. The DNA of the CDR3 is TGTGCCACCAGCAGGGGGACAGGATTTTATGGCTACACCTTC. Residues: CATSRGTGFYGYTF. This chain joins TRBV15 and TRBJ1-2; TRBD1 aligns across 8 bases. The CDR3 contains 14 residues. The junction had 5 bases not matched to a gene; V was cut back by 3 bases and J by 5 bases. Germline V gene lookup returns CDR1 LNHNV and CDR2 YYDKDF (reference sequence). The whole variable domain, filled in from reference TRBV15 and TRBJ1-2, reads DAMVIQNPRYQVTQFGKPVTLSCSQTLNHNVMYWYQQKSSQAPKLLFHYYDKDFNNEADTPDNFQSRRPNTSFCFLDIRSPGLGDTAMYLCATSRGTGFYGYTFGSGTRLTVV.

In this sample, this clone turned up a few times. This chain joins TRBV5-1 and TRBJ1-2; 9 bases agree with TRBD1. Germline V gene sequence: CDR1 SGHRS, CDR2 YFSETQ. CDR3 size: 16 residues. V was pared by 0 bases and J by 8 bases, with 11 bases of the junction left unmatched. The chain's CDR3 is CASSLGKGQGTIGYTF. The CDR3 bases are TGCGCCAGCAGCTTGGGGAAAGGACAGGGGACGATAGGCTACACCTTC.

The rearrangement uses TRBV5-6 and TRBJ1-1; perhaps TRBD1 as D (5 bases). The germline V and J ends were trimmed by 2 bases and 0 bases, with 5 bases remaining between them. Germline V CDR1 and CDR2: SGHDT, YYEEEE. The CDR3 is 13 residues long. Written as DNA, the CDR3 is TGTGCCAGCAGCTTAGGGGTGAACACTGAAGCTTTCTTT. Its protein product is CASSLGVNTEAFF. The full variable domain, completed using reference TRBV5-6 and TRBJ1-1, is DAGVTQSPTHLIKTRGQQVTLRCSPKSGHDTVSWYQQALGQGPQFIFQYYEEEERQRGNFPDRFSGHQFPNYSSELNVNALLLGDSALYLCASSLGVNTEAFFGQGTRLTVV.

The chain couples TRBV7-2 to TRBJ2-1; 7 nucleotides agree with TRBD1. The CDR3 has 15 amino acids. Per germline, CDR1 SGHTA and CDR2 FQGNSA. Trimming removed 7 bases from V and 8 bases from J; junction bases left unmatched: 14. The CDR3 DNA follows: TGTGCCAGCACTCTAGGACAGGTTGGCCTCCATGAGCAGTTCTTC. It is translated as CASTLGQVGLHEQFF.

This chain connects TRBV27 to TRBJ2-6; D might be TRBD2 (5 bases). Germline-derived CDR1 and CDR2 are MNHEY and SMNVEV (reference sequence). The CDR3 sequence is 14 residues long. V was cut by 10 bases and J by 2 bases, with 12 bases left in between. CDR3: CATWRYTGANVLTF. The CDR3 DNA reads as TGTGCCACCTGGAGGTATACTGGGGCCAACGTCCTGACTTTC.